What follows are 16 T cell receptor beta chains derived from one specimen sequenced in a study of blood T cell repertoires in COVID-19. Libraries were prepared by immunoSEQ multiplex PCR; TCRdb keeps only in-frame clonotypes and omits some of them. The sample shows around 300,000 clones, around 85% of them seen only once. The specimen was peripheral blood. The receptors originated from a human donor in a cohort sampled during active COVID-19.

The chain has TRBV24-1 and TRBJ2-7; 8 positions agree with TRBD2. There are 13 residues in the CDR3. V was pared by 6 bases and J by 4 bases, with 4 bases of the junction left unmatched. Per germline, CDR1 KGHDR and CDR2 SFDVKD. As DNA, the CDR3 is TGTGCCACCAGTTCGGGGGGGGAATACGAGCAGTACTTC. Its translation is CATSSGGEYEQYF.

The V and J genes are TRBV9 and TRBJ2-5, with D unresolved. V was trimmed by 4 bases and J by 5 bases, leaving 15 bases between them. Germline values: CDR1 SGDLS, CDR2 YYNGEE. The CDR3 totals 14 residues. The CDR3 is CASSPSRSLETQYF. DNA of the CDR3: TGTGCCAGCAGCCCTAGTAGGAGTCTGGAGACCCAGTACTTC. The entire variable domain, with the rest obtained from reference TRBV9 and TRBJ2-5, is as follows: DSGVTQTPKHLITATGQRVTLRCSPRSGDLSVYWYQQSLDQGLQFLIQYYNGEERAKGNILERFSAQQFPDLHSELNLSSLELGDSALYFCASSPSRSLETQYFGPGTRLLVL.

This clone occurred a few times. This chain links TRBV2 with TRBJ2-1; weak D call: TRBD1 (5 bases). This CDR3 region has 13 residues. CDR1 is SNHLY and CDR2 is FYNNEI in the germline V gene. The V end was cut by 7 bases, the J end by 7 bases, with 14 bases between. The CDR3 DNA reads TGTGCCAGCACCCAGGACACGAGGAATGAGCAGTTCTTC. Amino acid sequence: CASTQDTRNEQFF.

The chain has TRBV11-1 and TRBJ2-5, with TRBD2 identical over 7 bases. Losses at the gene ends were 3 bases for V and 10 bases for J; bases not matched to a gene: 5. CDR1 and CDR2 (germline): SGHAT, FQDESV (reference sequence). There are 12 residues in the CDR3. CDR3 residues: CASSFYSGHQYF. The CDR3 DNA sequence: TGTGCCAGCAGCTTCTATAGCGGGCACCAGTACTTC.

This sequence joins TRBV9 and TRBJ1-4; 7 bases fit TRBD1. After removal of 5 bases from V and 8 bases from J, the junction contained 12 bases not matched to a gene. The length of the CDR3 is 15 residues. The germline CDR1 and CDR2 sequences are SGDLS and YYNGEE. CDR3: CASSGTQGFEEKLFF. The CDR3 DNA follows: TGTGCCAGCAGTGGGACACAGGGGTTTGAAGAAAAACTGTTTTTT.

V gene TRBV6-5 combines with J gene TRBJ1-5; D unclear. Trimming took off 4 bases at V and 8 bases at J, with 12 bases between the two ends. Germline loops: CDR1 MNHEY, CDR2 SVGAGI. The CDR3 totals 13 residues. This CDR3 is CASSFEAGKPQHF. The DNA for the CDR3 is TGTGCCAGCAGTTTCGAGGCGGGTAAGCCCCAGCATTTT.

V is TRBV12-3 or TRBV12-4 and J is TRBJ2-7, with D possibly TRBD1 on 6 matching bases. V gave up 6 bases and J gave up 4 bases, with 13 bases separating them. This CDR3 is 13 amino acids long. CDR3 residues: CASSRTELYEQYF. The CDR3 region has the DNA TGTGCCAGCAGCCGGACAGAACTTTACGAGCAGTACTTC.

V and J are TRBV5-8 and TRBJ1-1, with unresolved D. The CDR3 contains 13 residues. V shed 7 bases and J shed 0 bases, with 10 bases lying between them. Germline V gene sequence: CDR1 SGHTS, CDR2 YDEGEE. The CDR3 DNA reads TGTGCCAGCGTGGCAGGATTGAACACTGAAGCTTTCTTT. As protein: CASVAGLNTEAFF. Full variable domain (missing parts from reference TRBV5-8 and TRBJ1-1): EAGVTQSPTHLIKTRGQQATLRCSPISGHTSVYWYQQALGLGLQFLLWYDEGEERNRGNFPPRFSGRQFPNYSSELNVNALELEDSALYLCASVAGLNTEAFFGQGTRLTVV.

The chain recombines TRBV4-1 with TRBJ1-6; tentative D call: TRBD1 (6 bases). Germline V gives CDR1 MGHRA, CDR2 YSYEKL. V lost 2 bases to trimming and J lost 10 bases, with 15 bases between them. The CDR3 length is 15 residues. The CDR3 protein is CASSQNVRGPSPLHF. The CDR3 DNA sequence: TGCGCCAGCAGCCAAAACGTCAGGGGTCCATCACCCCTCCACTTT.

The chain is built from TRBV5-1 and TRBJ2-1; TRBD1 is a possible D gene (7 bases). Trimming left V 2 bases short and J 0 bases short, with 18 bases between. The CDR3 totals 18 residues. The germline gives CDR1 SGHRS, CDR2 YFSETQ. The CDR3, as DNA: TGCGCCAGCAGCTTCCGAGCTTCAGGGGGGAGCTCCTACAATGAGCAGTTCTTC. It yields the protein CASSFRASGGSSYNEQFF.

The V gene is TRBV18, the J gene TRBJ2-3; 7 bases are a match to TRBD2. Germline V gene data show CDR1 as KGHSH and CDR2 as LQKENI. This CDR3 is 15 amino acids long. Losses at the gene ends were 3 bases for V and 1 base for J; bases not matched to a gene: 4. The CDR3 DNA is TGTGCCAGCTCACCCCGAGCGGGGCGCACAGATACGCAGTATTTT. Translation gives CASSPRAGRTDTQYF. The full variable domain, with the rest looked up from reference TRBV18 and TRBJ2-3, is NAGVMQNPRHLVRRRGQEARLRCSPMKGHSHVYWYRQLPEEGLKFMVYLQKENIIDESGMPKERFSAEFPKEGPSILRIQQVVRGDSAAYFCASSPRAGRTDTQYFGPGTRLTVL.

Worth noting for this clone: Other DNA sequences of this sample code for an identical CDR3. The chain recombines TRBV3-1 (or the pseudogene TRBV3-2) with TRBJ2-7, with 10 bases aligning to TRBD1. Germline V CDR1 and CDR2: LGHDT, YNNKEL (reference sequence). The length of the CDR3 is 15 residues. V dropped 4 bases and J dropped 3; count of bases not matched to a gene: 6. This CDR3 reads CASSPWGTGDYEQYF. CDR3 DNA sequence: TGTGCCAGCAGCCCGTGGGGGACAGGGGACTACGAGCAGTACTTC.

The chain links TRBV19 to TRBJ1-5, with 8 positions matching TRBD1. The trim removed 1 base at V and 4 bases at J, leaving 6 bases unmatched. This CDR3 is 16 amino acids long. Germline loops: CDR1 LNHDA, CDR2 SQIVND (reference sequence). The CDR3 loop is CASSIVRTGYNQPQHF. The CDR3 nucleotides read TGTGCCAGTAGTATAGTTAGGACAGGGTATAATCAGCCCCAGCATTTT.

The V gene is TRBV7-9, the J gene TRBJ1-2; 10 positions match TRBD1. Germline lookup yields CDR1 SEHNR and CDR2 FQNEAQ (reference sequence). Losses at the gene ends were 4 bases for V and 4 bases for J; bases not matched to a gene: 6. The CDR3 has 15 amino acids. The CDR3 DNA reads TGTGCCAGCAGCTCGACAGGGGGCAGAATCTATGGCTACACCTTC. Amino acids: CASSSTGGRIYGYTF.

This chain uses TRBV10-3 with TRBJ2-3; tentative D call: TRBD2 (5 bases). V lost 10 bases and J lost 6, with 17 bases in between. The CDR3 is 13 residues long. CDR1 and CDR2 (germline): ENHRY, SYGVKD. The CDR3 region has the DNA TGTGCCACCCGGACTCCCTCGAGCGATACGCAGTATTTT. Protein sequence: CATRTPSSDTQYF.

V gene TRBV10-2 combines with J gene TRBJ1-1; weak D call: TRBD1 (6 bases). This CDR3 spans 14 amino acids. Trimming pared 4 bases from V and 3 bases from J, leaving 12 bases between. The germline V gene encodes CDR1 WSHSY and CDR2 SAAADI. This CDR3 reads CASSVMAGDTEAFF. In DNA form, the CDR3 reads TGCGCCAGCAGTGTAATGGCAGGGGACACTGAAGCTTTCTTT.